The clone carrying this T cell receptor beta chain was recorded only once. Its antigen remains unknown. Produced via immunoSEQ multiplex PCR; TCRdb's table is partial and in-frame only. This table holds around 250,000 clones, 70% found once. This specimen belongs to a study of cytotoxic CD8 clonotypes in ibrutinib-treated CLL. Study context: There were 11 relapsed/refractory patients and some 15 treatment-naive patients, and 17 to 18 were IGHV unmutated. Timing of response sample collection was a median approximately eleven months after treatment start, with a range of 6 to 36. Findings of the study overall: Public clonotypes were rare and shrank or held steady on treatment.

V lost 1 base and J lost 12; bases outside the gene matches: 5. This CDR3 contains 12 residues. Germline assignment: CDR1 SQVTM and CDR2 ANQGSEA. The sequences come from PBMCs, collected after 24 months of ibrutinib treatment. This rearrangement joins TRBV29-1 to TRBJ2-1; 8 bases are a match to TRBD1. The receptor was isolated from a human donor with chronic lymphocytic leukemia. The CDR3, as DNA: TGCAGCGTTGAAGGGACAGGGTGGTCGCAGTTCTTC. This sequence encodes CSVEGTGWSQFF.